This T cell receptor beta chain was obtained from a study of beta chain features in type 1 diabetes. About the study: In all, 107,917,701 sorted cells from all samples were analyzed.

The sequenced template was cDNA made from the entire isolated RNA. Profiling relied on immunoSEQ multiplex PCR, and the TCRdb table lists in-frame clones only, not all of them. Here the sample spans approximately 250,000 clones, roughly a quarter being singletons. CDR1 and CDR2 from the germline V gene are GTSNPN and SVGIG (reference sequence). The CDR3 is 13 residues long. Study observations and caveats: Across all four CD4+ subsets, people with type 1 diabetes showed modestly shorter TCRB CDR3s. Sequencing of cDNA might inflate the share of cells that strongly express TCR.

This clone occurred a few times. Its matching antigen is unknown. It was one heparinised blood draw, averaging around 120 mL, that each donor gave. The sample consisted of naive CD4+ T cells from blood. This TCR was recovered from a woman aged 30 to 39 with type 1 diabetes. The V gene is TRBV30, the J gene TRBJ2-1, with 11 bases aligning to TRBD2. The CDR3 sequence: CAVLAGGNNEQFF. CDR3 DNA sequence: TGTGCAGTATTAGCGGGAGGGAACAATGAGCAGTTCTTC.